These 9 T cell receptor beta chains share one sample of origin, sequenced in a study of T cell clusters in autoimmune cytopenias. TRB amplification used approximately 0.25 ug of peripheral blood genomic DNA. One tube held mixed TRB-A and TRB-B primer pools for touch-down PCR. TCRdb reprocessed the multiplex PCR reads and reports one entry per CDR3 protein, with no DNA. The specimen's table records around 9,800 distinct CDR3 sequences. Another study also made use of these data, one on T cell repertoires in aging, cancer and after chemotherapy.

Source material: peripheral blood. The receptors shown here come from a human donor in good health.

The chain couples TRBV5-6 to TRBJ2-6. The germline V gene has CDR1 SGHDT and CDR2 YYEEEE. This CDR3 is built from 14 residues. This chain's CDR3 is CASHSSSGANVLTF. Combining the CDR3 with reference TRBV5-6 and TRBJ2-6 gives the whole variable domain DAGVTQSPTHLIKTRGQQVTLRCSPKSGHDTVSWYQQALGQGPQFIFQYYEEEERQRGNFPDRFSGHQFPNYSSELNVNALLLGDSALYLCASHSSSGANVLTFGAGSRLTVL.

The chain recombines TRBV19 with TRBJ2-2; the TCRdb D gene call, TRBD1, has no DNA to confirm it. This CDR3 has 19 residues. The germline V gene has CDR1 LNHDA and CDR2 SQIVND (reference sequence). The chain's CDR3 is CASSMARQGGSSNTGELFF. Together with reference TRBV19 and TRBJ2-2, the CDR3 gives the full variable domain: DGGITQSPKYLFRKEGQNVTLSCEQNLNHDAMYWYRQDPGQGLRLIYYSQIVNDFQKGDIAEGYSVSREKKESFPLTVTSAQKNPTAFYLCASSMARQGGSSNTGELFFGEGSRLTVL.

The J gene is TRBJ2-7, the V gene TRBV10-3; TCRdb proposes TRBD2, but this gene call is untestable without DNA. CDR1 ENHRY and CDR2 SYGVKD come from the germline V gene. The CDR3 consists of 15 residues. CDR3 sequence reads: CAISAGSGGAHEQYF.

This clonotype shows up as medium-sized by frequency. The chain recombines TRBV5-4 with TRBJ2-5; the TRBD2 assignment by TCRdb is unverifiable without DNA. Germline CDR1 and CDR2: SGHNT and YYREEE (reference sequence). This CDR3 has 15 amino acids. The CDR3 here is CASSPRAGGSETQYF.

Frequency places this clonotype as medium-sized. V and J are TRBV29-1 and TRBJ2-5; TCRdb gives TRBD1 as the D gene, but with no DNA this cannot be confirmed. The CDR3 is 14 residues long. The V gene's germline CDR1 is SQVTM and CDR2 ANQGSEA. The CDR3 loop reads CSVAKGTLGETQYF.

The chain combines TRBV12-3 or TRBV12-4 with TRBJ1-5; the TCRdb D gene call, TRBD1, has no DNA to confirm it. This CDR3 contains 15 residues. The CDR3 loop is CASSRTGSGNQPQHF.

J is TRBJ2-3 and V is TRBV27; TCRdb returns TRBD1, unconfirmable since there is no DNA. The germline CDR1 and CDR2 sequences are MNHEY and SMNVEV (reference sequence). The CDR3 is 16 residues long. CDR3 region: CASSLWVPGDTDTQYF.

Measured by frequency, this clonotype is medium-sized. The CDR3 sequence is CSVARDRGTDTQYF. V and J are TRBV29-1 and TRBJ2-3; TCRdb's D call of TRBD2 is untestable without DNA. Germline lookup yields CDR1 SQVTM and CDR2 ANQGSEA. The CDR3 consists of 14 residues.

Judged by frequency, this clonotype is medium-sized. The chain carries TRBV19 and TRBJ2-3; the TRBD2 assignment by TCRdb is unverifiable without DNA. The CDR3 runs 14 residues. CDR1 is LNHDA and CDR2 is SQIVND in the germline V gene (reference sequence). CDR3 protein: CASSGTLVTDTQYF.